The rows below give T cell receptor beta chains drawn from one sample of a study of shared clonotypes between healthy human individuals. Clones were read by immunoSEQ multiplex PCR, and TCRdb kept only the in-frame ones, dropping some. Of some 450,000 clones in the sample, 70% to 80% were seen once. Sequences were obtained from PBMCs. Source of these receptors: a woman aged 40 to 50 in good health. Some clones in this sample may be carry-over from other donors' samples. Both conserved end residues are part of each CDR3. The D gene is left open where the match is weak. Clone size, where shown, is once, few, many, or a class for clones that have expanded.

cdr3_nt cdr3_aa clone_size d_call j_call v_call
TGTGCCAGCAGCATAGCAGGGGGCTGGGGCACTGAAGCTTTCTTT CASSIAGGWGTEAFF NA NA TRBJ1-1 TRBV21-1
TGTGCCAGCGGTGGGACAGCCCAAGAGACCCAGTACTTC CASGGTAQETQYF NA TRBD1 TRBJ2-5 TRBV2
TGTGCCAGCAGTGGTGAACCAAATCAGCCCCAGCATTTT CASSGEPNQPQHF few NA TRBJ1-5 TRBV6-1
TGCGCCAGCGGCGGTACGGGGGAATGGTCATCCGAGCAGTACTTC CASGGTGEWSSEQYF NA NA TRBJ2-7 TRBV10-2
TGCGCCAGCAGCTTGGCGGACAGGGGGGATGACGAGCAGTACTTC CASSLADRGDDEQYF NA TRBD1 TRBJ2-7 TRBV5-1
TGTGCCAGCAGCCCTGGACACCCCACCGGGGAGCTGTTTTTT CASSPGHPTGELFF NA NA TRBJ2-2 TRBV5-4
TGTGCCAGTAGTATATCCCTCGTACAGGGTTGGTATGGCTACACCTTC CASSISLVQGWYGYTF NA NA TRBJ1-2 TRBV19
TGCGCCAGCAGCAGGGGACTAGCGGGGTACACCGGGGAGCTGTTTTTT CASSRGLAGYTGELFF NA TRBD2 TRBJ2-2 TRBV5-1
TGTGCCAGCAGCTTGGGGGACAGCAGAACCGGGGAGCTGTTTTTT CASSLGDSRTGELFF NA TRBD1 TRBJ2-2 TRBV7-3
TGCGCCGGCAAGTCGACCCGGGACAGGTGGAAAGATACGCAGTATTTT CAGKSTRDRWKDTQYF NA TRBD1 TRBJ2-3 TRBV10-2
TGTGCCAGCAGCTTTGGGAACACCGGGGAGCTGTTTTTT CASSFGNTGELFF NA NA TRBJ2-2 TRBV7-3
TGCGCCAGCAGTGATCCGGGACTAGCGGGCACAGATACGCAGTATTTT CASSDPGLAGTDTQYF NA TRBD2 TRBJ2-3 TRBV10-1
TGCGCCAGCAGTACGGGCCGCACAGATACGCAGTATTTT CASSTGRTDTQYF NA NA TRBJ2-3 TRBV10-2
TGTGCCAGCAGCTTAGTACGAGGACAGGCCTTAGAGACCCAGTACTTC CASSLVRGQALETQYF NA TRBD1 TRBJ2-5 TRBV7-2
TGTGCCTGGAGTTATAGGAACACCATATATTTT CAWSYRNTIYF NA NA TRBJ1-3 TRBV30
TGTGCCAGCAGCTCGGGACCTTTGCAAAGCAATCAGCCCCAGCATTTT CASSSGPLQSNQPQHF NA NA TRBJ1-5 TRBV7-8
TGTGCCAGCAGTTCCCACCGGGACAGGCGGGTCAAGTATAGCAATCAGCCCCAGCATTTT CASSSHRDRRVKYSNQPQHF NA TRBD1 TRBJ1-5 TRBV28
TGTGCCAGCAGCGTAGGTACAGGGGTTTACGAGCAGTACTTC CASSVGTGVYEQYF NA TRBD1 TRBJ2-7 TRBV9
TGTGCCACCAGCAGAGGTAGAGGATTGAACACCGGGGAGCTGTTTTTT CATSRGRGLNTGELFF NA NA TRBJ2-2 TRBV15
TGTGCCAGCAGTGAACAGGCGGCAGAGTACTTC CASSEQAAEYF NA NA TRBJ2-7 TRBV2
TGTGCCAGCAGCCCTACCCAAAGACGCCAGCATTTT CASSPTQRRQHF NA NA TRBJ1-5 TRBV28
TGTGCCAGCCGAGGGGTAACCGGGGAGCTGTTTTTT CASRGVTGELFF NA NA TRBJ2-2 TRBV28
TGTGCCAGCAGCTTTGTTAGCGGGAGAGGGTACGAGCAGTACTTC CASSFVSGRGYEQYF few TRBD2 TRBJ2-7 TRBV5-6
TGTGCCAGTACAGAACAGGGGATTGTTGGTGAAAAACTGTTTTTT CASTEQGIVGEKLFF NA TRBD1 TRBJ1-4 TRBV19
TGCGCCAGCAGCTTGGGGCCCACTAGCGGGAGTCGGAACGAGCAGTACTTC CASSLGPTSGSRNEQYF NA TRBD2 TRBJ2-7 TRBV5-1
TGCGCCAGCAGCCGCTTCTACGGGAGCGGAGAGACCCAGTACTTC CASSRFYGSGETQYF NA NA TRBJ2-5 TRBV4-1
TGTGCCAGCAGCTTAGATCCCGATCAGCCCCAGCATTTT CASSLDPDQPQHF NA NA TRBJ1-5 TRBV11-2
TGTGCCAGTAGCAGATCCCCCCAAGAGACCCAGTACTTC CASSRSPQETQYF NA NA TRBJ2-5 TRBV19
TGCAGCGTTGTAATTGGACCGCAAGAGACCCAGTACTTC CSVVIGPQETQYF NA NA TRBJ2-5 TRBV29-1